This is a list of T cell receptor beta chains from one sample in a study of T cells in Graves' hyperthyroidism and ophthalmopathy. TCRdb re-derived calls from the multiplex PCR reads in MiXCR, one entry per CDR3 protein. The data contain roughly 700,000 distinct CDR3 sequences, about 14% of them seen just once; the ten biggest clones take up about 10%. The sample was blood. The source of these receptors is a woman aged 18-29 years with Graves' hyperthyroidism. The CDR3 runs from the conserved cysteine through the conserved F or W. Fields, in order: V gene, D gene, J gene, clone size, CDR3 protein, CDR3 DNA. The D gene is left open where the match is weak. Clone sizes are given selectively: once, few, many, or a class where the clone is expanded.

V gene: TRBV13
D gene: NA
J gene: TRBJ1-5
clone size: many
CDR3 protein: CASSEGGGNQPQHF
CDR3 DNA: TGTGCCAGCAGTGAGGGAGGGGGAAATCAGCCCCAGCATTTT

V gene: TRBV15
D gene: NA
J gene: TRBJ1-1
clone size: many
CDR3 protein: CATSRDRVVNTEAFF
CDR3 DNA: TGTGCCACCAGCAGAGATAGGGTAGTGAACACTGAAGCTTTCTTT

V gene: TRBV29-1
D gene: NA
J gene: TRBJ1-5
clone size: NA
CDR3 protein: CSELGGNQPQHF
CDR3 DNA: TGCAGTGAACTCGGAGGCAATCAGCCCCAGCATTTT

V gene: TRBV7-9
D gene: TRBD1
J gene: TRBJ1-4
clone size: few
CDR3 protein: CASSLGQGAANEKLFF
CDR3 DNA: TGTGCCAGCAGCCTCGGACAGGGGGCAGCTAATGAAAAACTGTTTTTT

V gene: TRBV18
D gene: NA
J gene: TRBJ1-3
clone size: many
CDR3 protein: CASSFAGSGNTIYF
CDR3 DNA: TGTGCCAGCTCATTCGCAGGGTCTGGAAACACCATATATTTT

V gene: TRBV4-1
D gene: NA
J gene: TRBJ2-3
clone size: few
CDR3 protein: CASSHASASPDTQYF
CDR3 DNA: TGCGCCAGCAGCCATGCGAGTGCTAGCCCAGATACGCAGTATTTT

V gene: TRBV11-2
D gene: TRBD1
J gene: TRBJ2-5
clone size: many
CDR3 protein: CASSPSRGQGVPYQETQYF
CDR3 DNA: TGTGCCAGCAGCCCCAGCAGAGGACAGGGGGTTCCGTACCAAGAGACCCAGTACTTC

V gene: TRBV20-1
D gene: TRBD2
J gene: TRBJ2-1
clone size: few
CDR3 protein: CSASDLAGAYNEQFF
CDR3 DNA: TGCAGTGCTAGCGATCTAGCGGGAGCTTACAATGAGCAGTTCTTC

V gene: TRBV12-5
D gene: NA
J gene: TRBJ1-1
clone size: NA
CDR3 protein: CASGLTPDRNTEAFF
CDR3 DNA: TGTGCTAGTGGTTTGACTCCGGACAGAAACACTGAAGCTTTCTTT

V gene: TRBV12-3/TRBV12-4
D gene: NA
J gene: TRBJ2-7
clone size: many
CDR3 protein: CASSFRSYLASSYEQYF
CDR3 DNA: TGTGCCAGCAGTTTTCGGTCTTATCTTGCTAGCTCCTACGAGCAGTACTTC

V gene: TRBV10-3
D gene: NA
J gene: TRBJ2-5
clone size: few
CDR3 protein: CAIRGSGAGADTTEETQYF
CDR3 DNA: TGTGCCATCAGAGGCTCAGGGGCGGGAGCGGACACGACAGAAGAGACCCAGTACTTC

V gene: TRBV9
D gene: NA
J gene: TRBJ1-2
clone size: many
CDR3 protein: CASSVAQVDAYGYTF
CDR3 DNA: TGTGCCAGCAGCGTAGCCCAGGTCGACGCCTATGGCTACACCTTC

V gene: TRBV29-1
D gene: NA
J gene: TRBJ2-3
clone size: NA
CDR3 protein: CSVDDPQRTRGDTQYF
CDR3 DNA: TGCAGCGTTGACGACCCCCAGCGGACAAGGGGAGATACGCAGTATTTT

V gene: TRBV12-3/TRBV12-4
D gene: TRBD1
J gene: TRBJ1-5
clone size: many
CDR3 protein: CASSHRGLQPQHF
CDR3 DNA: TGTGCCAGCAGCCACAGGGGTTTGCAGCCCCAGCATTTT

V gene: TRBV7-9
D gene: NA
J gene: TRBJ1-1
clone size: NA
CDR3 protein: CASSLGVHAEAFF
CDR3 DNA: TGTGCCAGCAGCCTTGGGGTCCACGCTGAAGCTTTCTTT

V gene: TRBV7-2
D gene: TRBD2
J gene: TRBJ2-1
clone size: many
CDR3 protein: CASSPGLAGANEQFF
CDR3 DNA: TGTGCCAGCAGCCCCGGACTAGCGGGAGCAAATGAGCAGTTCTTC

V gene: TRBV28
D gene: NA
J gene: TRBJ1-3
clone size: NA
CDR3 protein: CASSWGRISGNTIYF
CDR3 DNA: TGTGCCAGCAGTTGGGGGAGGATCTCTGGAAACACCATATATTTT

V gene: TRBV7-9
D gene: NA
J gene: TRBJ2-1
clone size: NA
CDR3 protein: CASSLVGTRAHNEQFF
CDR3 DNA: TGTGCCAGCAGCTTAGTAGGGACCAGGGCCCACAATGAGCAGTTCTTC

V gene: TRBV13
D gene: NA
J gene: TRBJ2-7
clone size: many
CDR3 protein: CASSRTGLAEQYF
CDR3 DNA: TGTGCCAGCAGCCGGACGGGACTCGCCGAGCAGTACTTC

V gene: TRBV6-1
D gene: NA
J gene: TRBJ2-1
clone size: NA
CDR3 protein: CASSEAYLGGLNEQFF
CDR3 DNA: TGTGCCAGCAGTGAAGCCTACTTAGGGGGTTTGAATGAGCAGTTCTTC

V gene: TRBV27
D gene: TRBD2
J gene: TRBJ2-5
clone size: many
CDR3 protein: CASSLTRGLASQETQYF
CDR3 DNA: TGTGCCAGCAGTTTAACCCGTGGACTAGCGAGCCAAGAGACCCAGTACTTC

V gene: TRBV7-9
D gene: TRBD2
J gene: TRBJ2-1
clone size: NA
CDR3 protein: CASKHRLASDNEQFF
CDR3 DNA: TGTGCCAGCAAACATAGACTAGCAAGCGACAATGAGCAGTTCTTC

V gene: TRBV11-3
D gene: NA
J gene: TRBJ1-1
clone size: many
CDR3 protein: CASSFGRRNTEAFF
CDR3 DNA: TGTGCCAGCAGCTTCGGACGGCGGAACACTGAAGCTTTCTTT

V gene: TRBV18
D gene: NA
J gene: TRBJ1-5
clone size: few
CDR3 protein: CASSLWESGGGRNQPQHF
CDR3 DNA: NA

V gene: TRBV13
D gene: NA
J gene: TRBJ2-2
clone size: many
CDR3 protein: CASSPRGSGTGELFF
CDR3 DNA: TGTGCCAGCAGCCCCAGGGGTAGCGGGACCGGGGAGCTGTTTTTT

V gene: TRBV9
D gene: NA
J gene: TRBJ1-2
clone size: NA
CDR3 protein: CASRRTTAITF
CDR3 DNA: TGTGCCAGCAGGAGGACGACAGCCATCACCTTC

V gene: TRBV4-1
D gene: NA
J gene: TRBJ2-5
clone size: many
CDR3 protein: CASSQLADETQYF
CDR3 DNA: TGCGCCAGCAGCCAACTAGCAGACGAGACCCAGTACTTC

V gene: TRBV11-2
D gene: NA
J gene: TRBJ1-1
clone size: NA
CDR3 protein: CTSSLDRGLRGMNTEAFF
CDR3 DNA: TGTACCAGCAGCTTAGATAGGGGTTTGCGGGGGATGAACACTGAAGCTTTCTTT

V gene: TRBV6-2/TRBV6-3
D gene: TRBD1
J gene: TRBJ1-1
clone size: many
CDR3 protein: CASSYPDRGLVTEAFF
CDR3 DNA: TGTGCCAGCAGTTACCCCGACAGGGGGCTCGTAACTGAAGCTTTCTTT

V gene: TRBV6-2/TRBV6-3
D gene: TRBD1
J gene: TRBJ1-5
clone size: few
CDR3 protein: CASRVRGLQPQHF
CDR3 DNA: TGTGCCAGCAGGGTCAGGGGGTTACAGCCCCAGCATTTT

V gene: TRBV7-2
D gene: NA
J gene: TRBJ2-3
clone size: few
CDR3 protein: CASSPLRGVADTQYF
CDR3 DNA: TGTGCCAGCAGCCCCCTGAGAGGGGTGGCAGATACGCAGTATTTT

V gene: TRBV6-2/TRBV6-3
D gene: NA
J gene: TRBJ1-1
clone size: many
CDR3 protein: CASSFSPPSGNTEAFF
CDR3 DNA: TGTGCCAGCAGTTTCTCTCCTCCTTCAGGGAACACTGAAGCTTTCTTT

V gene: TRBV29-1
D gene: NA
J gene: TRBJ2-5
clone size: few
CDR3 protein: CSAMKYQETQYF
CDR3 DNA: TGCAGCGCCATGAAGTACCAAGAGACCCAGTACTTC

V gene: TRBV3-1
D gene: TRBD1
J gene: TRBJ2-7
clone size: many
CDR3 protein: CASRRRQGAYEQYF
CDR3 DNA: TGTGCCAGCAGGAGGAGACAGGGGGCCTACGAGCAGTACTTC

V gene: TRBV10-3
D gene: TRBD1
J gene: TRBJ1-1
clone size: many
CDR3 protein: CATRQGMNTEAFF
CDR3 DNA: TGTGCCACCAGACAGGGGATGAACACTGAAGCTTTCTTT

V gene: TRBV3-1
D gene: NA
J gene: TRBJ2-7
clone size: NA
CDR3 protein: CASSQGAGYEQYF
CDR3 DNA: TGTGCCAGCAGCCAAGGGGCAGGCTACGAGCAGTACTTC

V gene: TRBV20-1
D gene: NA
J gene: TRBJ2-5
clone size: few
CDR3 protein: CSARDPGGSWETQYF
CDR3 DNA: TGCAGTGCTAGAGATCCGGGGGGCAGCTGGGAGACCCAGTACTTC

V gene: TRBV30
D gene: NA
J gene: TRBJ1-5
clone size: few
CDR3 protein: CAWNLAAGQPQHF
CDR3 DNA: TGTGCCTGGAATCTTGCGGCGGGTCAGCCCCAGCATTTT

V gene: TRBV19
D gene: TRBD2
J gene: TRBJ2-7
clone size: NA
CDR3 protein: CASSSDGGRIYEQYF
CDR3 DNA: TGTGCCAGTAGTTCGGATGGCGGGAGAATCTACGAGCAGTACTTC

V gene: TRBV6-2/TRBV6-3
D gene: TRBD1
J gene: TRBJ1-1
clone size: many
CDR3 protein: CASSYVTGRSTEAFF
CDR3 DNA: TGTGCCAGCAGTTACGTGACAGGGAGGAGCACTGAAGCTTTCTTT

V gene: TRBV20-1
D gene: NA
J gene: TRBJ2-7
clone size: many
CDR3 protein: CSARHPGGYEQYF
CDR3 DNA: TGCAGTGCTAGACATCCAGGGGGGTACGAGCAGTACTTC

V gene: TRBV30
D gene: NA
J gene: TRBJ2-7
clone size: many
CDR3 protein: CAWSVGASYEQYF
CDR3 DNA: TGTGCCTGGAGTGTCGGGGCCTCCTACGAGCAGTACTTC

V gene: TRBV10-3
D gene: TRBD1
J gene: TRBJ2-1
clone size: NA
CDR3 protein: CATSEDSLDRGRRGEQFF
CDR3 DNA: TGTGCCACCAGCGAGGACTCTCTGGACAGGGGGCGCCGTGGTGAGCAGTTCTTC

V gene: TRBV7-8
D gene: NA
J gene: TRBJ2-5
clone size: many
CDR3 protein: CASTKGWSWKETQYF
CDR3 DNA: TGTGCCAGCACCAAAGGATGGTCATGGAAAGAGACCCAGTACTTC

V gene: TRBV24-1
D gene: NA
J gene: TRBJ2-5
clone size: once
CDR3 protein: CATSDSSAAQYF
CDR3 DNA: TGTGCCACCAGTGATAGTTCTGCGGCCCAGTACTTC

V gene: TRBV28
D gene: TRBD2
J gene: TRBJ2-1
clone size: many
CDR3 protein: CASSRQAGVKYNEQFF
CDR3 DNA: TGTGCCAGCAGCCGCCAAGCGGGGGTGAAATACAATGAGCAGTTCTTC

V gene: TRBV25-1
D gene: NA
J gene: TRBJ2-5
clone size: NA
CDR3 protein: CASSEEGRETQYF
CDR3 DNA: TGTGCCAGCAGTGAGGAGGGCCGGGAGACCCAGTACTTC

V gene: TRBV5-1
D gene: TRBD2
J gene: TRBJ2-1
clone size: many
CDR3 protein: CASSWAGTSGYNEQFF
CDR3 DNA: TGCGCCAGCAGCTGGGCCGGGACTAGCGGGTACAATGAGCAGTTCTTC

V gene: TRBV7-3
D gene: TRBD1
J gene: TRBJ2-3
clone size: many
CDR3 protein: CASSGSAQGAEEPDTQYF
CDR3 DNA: TGTGCCAGCAGCGGATCCGCTCAGGGGGCGGAAGAACCAGATACGCAGTATTTT

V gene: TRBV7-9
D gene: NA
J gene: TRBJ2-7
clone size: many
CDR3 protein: CASSSYGAPGDEQYF
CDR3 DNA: TGTGCCAGCAGCTCCTACGGGGCGCCCGGGGACGAGCAGTACTTC

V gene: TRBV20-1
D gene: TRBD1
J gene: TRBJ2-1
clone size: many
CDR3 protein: CSARQGGSYNEQFF
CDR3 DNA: TGCAGTGCGAGACAGGGCGGCTCCTACAATGAGCAGTTCTTC

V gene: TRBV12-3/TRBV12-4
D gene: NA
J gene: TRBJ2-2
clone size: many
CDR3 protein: CASSFERATGELFF
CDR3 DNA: TGTGCCAGCAGTTTCGAGAGGGCAACCGGGGAGCTGTTTTTT

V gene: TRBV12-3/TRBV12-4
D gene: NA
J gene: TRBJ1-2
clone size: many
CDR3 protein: CASSLRMEGYGYTF
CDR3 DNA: TGTGCCAGCAGTCTAAGGATGGAAGGCTATGGCTACACCTTC

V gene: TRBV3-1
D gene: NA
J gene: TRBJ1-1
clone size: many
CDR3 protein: CASSQDGDFEAFF
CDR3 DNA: TGTGCCAGCAGCCAAGATGGGGACTTTGAAGCTTTCTTT

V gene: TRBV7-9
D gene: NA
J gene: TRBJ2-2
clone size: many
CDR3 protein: CASSLASQNTGELFF
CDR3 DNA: TGTGCCAGCAGCTTAGCGTCCCAGAACACCGGGGAGCTGTTTTTT

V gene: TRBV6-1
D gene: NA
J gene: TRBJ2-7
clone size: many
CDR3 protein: CASSPTDRSYEQYF
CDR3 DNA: TGTGCCAGCAGTCCCACGGACAGATCCTACGAGCAGTACTTC

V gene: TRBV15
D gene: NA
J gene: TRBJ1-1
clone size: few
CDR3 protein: CATSRVGREAFF
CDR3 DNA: TGTGCCACCAGCAGAGTCGGCAGGGAAGCTTTCTTT